This T cell receptor beta chain originates from a study of T cells of healthy individuals. This clonotype was detected ten times or more. TCRdb recomputed calls from the 5' RACE reads with MiXCR, one row per CDR3 protein. Of tens of thousands of distinct CDR3 sequences listed, under 15% were seen once; the top ten hold about 16%. The germline V gene encodes CDR1 MNHEY and CDR2 SVGAGI. V lost 0 bases and J lost 10, with 19 bases in between. This CDR3 is built from 17 residues. This TCR derives from a human donor in good health. This rearrangement joins TRBV6-5 to TRBJ1-6; D gene uncertain. CDR3 coding DNA: TGTGCCAGCAGTTACTCCGGTATGCAGGCCAGTTTGTCACCCCTCCACTTT. Translated: CASSYSGMQASLSPLHF.